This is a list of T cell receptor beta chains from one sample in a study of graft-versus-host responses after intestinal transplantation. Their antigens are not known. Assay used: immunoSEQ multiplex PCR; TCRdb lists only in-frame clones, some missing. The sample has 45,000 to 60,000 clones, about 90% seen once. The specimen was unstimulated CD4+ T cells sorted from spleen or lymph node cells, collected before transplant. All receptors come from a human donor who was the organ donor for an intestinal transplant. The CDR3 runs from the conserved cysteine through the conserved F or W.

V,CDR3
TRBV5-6,CASSFGLARNTGELFF
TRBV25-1,CANSESSDRGEDEQYF
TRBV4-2,CASSQAFRGETQYF
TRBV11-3,CASSLRGGDRFPYEQYF
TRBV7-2,CASSRTGELFF
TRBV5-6,CASSLGITGGTYNEQFF
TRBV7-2,CASSPQGLAGWNEQFF
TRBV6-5,CASEAIRRAYEQYF
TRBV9,CASSVKQSSYEQYF
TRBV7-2,CASSLQGLNTEAFF
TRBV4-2,CASSQDLQSYEQYF
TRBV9,CASSVAVSPGTDTQYF
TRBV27,CASSLTGNQPQHF
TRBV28,CASSLRPGRVRAEAFF
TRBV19,CASSSGYHEAFF
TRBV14,CASSRAGDWEQYF
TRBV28,CASSSPDTQYF
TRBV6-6,CASRSGTGGNIQYF